Listed below are T cell receptor beta chains from one sample, sequenced in a study of shared clonotypes between healthy human individuals. Assay: immunoSEQ multiplex PCR; the TCRdb copy retains only in-frame clones and omits some. Of roughly 700,000 clones in the sample, about 90% are singletons; the top ten hold less than 40%. Input material: memory CD8+ T cells from PBMCs. Receptors were obtained from a man between 18 and 29 years old in good health. Some clones in this sample may be carry-over from other donors' samples. The CDR3 runs from the conserved cysteine through the conserved F or W. D genes are given only for firm matches.

D gene | CDR3 length | J gene | V gene | CDR3 protein | CDR3 DNA
NA | 15 | TRBJ1-3 | TRBV25-1 | CASSENSDSGNTIYF | TGTGCCAGCAGTGAAAACAGCGACTCTGGAAACACCATATATTTT
NA | 14 | TRBJ2-7 | TRBV25-1 | CASSEYGAPYEQYF | TGTGCCAGCAGTGAATATGGAGCGCCCTACGAGCAGTACTTC
NA | 14 | TRBJ2-1 | TRBV9 | CASSVEGPNNEQFF | TGTGCCAGCAGCGTAGAGGGCCCAAACAATGAGCAGTTCTTC
NA | 13 | TRBJ2-2 | TRBV9 | CASSHSGTGELFF | TGTGCCAGCAGCCATTCTGGGACCGGGGAGCTGTTTTTT
NA | 13 | TRBJ1-1 | TRBV4-1 | CASSPRGNTEAFF | TGCGCCAGCAGCCCCCGAGGGAACACTGAAGCTTTCTTT
NA | 17 | TRBJ2-7 | TRBV21-1 | CASSKAQGRDISYEQYF | TGTGCCAGCAGCAAAGCCCAGGGCAGGGACATCTCCTACGAGCAGTACTTC
NA | 14 | TRBJ2-7 | TRBV15 | CATSSGGSRYEQYF | TGTGCCACCAGCAGCGGAGGAAGCCGTTACGAGCAGTACTTC
TRBD1 | 13 | TRBJ2-1 | TRBV27 | CASSLDRGNEQFF | TGTGCCAGCAGTTTAGACAGGGGCAATGAGCAGTTCTTC
NA | 13 | TRBJ2-7 | TRBV6-5 | CASSYAGHYEQYF | TGTGCCAGCAGTTACGCGGGGCACTACGAGCAGTACTTC
NA | 13 | TRBJ1-1 | TRBV7-3 | CASSRGGPGEAFF | TGTGCCAGCAGCCGTGGGGGGCCAGGTGAAGCTTTCTTT
NA | 14 | TRBJ1-4 | TRBV10-3 | CAISEDTTNEKLFF | TGTGCCATCAGTGAGGACACAACTAATGAAAAACTGTTTTTT
TRBD1 | 15 | TRBJ2-7 | TRBV27 | CASSSTGTGLYEQYF | TGTGCCAGCAGCTCTACTGGGACAGGGTTGTACGAGCAGTACTTC
TRBD1 | 16 | TRBJ2-7 | TRBV9 | CASSASGTGHPYEQYF | TGTGCCAGCAGCGCAAGCGGGACAGGGCACCCCTACGAGCAGTACTTC
NA | 14 | TRBJ2-7 | TRBV6-6 | CASSLGQGPYEQYF | TGTGCCAGCAGTCTCGGACAAGGTCCCTACGAGCAGTACTTC
NA | 15 | TRBJ2-2 | TRBV13 | CASRRTLLNTGELFF | TGTGCCAGCAGACGGACTCTTTTGAACACCGGGGAGCTGTTTTTT
NA | 12 | TRBJ2-1 | TRBV2 | CASSEWGNEQFF | TGTGCCAGCAGTGAATGGGGAAATGAGCAGTTCTTC
NA | 14 | TRBJ2-7 | TRBV2 | CASRGLNDVYEQYF | TGTGCCAGCAGGGGACTCAATGATGTATACGAGCAGTACTTC